What follows are 22 T cell receptor beta chains derived from one specimen sequenced in a study of T cell responses to AZD1222 COVID-19 vaccine. Method: immunoSEQ multiplex PCR; TCRdb's copy keeps in-frame clones and lacks some. The sample gives roughly 160,000 clones, roughly 90% of which show up once; approximately 5.7% is in the top ten. The sequencing here drew on peripheral blood, taken on day 0 of AZD1222 vaccination. All receptors come from an adult in good health.

The V call is TRBV19, the J call TRBJ1-5, with a weak D call TRBD1 (6 bases). V lost 7 bases and J 3 bases, leaving 13 bases between the germline ends. This CDR3 comprises 14 residues. Germline assignment: CDR1 LNHDA and CDR2 SQIVND (reference sequence). The CDR3 loop is CASKRGGLNQPQHF. The CDR3 nucleotides are TGTGCCAGTAAAAGGGGGGGGCTCAATCAGCCCCAGCATTTT.

This chain connects TRBV7-9 to TRBJ1-1; possible D gene TRBD1, 6 bases. CDR3 size: 15 residues. Germline loops: CDR1 SEHNR, CDR2 FQNEAQ (reference sequence). Trimming pared 5 bases from V and 1 base from J, leaving 14 bases between. The CDR3 sequence is CASSPLQGWNTEAFF. CDR3 coding DNA: TGTGCCAGCAGCCCCCTACAGGGTTGGAACACTGAAGCTTTCTTT. Full variable domain (outside the CDR3, taken from reference TRBV7-9 and TRBJ1-1): DTGVSQNPRHKITKRGQNVTFRCDPISEHNRLYWYRQTLGQGPEFLTYFQNEAQLEKSRLLSDRFSAERPKGSFSTLEIQRTEQGDSAMYLCASSPLQGWNTEAFFGQGTRLTVV.

The J gene is TRBJ1-2, the V gene TRBV30; 7 nucleotides agree with TRBD1. J was trimmed by 5 bases and V by 2 bases; bases with no gene match: 11. The CDR3 is 15 residues long. Germline assignment: CDR1 GTSNPN and CDR2 SVGIG (reference sequence). CDR3 sequence (DNA): TGTGCCTGGAGTATTCAGGAGACAGGGACTTATGGCTACACCTTC. This codes for CAWSIQETGTYGYTF.

The chain recombines TRBV28 with TRBJ1-3, with a possible D match to TRBD1 (6 bases). The CDR3 extends over 15 amino acids. V was cut by 4 bases and J by 7 bases, with 17 bases left in between. Germline lookup yields CDR1 MDHEN and CDR2 SYDVKM. The CDR3 bases are TGTGCCAGCAGTTCACAGGGTGAGAAGGGTAACACCATATATTTT. This translates into CASSSQGEKGNTIYF.

The V gene is TRBV4-1, the J gene TRBJ1-1, with TRBD1 matching 7 bases. This CDR3 region has 14 residues. The germline CDR1 and CDR2 sequences are MGHRA and YSYEKL. Unmatched junction bases numbered 10, after V lost 6 bases and J lost 6 bases. CDR3 in DNA: TGCGCCAGCAGTCCGACAGGGAAAGGATCTGAAGCTTTCTTT. Amino acid sequence: CASSPTGKGSEAFF.

The chain carries TRBV6-5 and TRBJ1-2; D remains ambiguous. The CDR3 sequence is 11 residues long. Per the germline V gene, CDR1 is MNHEY and CDR2 is SVGAGI. V was cut by 4 bases and J by 7 bases, with 7 bases left in between. The CDR3 DNA reads TGTGCCAGCAGTTCTAGAGGTGGCTACACCTTC. This codes for CASSSRGGYTF.

J is TRBJ1-5 and V is TRBV7-2; D is possibly TRBD1 (6 bases). V gave up 2 bases and J gave up 0 bases, with 17 bases separating them. This CDR3 has 18 amino acids. Per germline, CDR1 SGHTA and CDR2 FQGNSA. CDR3 residues: CASSLRPGGRLSNQPQHF. CDR3 bases: TGTGCCAGCAGCTTAAGGCCCGGGGGCAGACTTAGCAATCAGCCCCAGCATTTT. The whole variable domain, remainder taken from reference TRBV7-2 and TRBJ1-5, is GAGVSQSPSNKVTEKGKDVELRCDPISGHTALYWYRQSLGQGLEFLIYFQGNSAPDKSGLPSDRFSAERTGGSVSTLTIQRTQQEDSAVYLCASSLRPGGRLSNQPQHFGDGTRLSIL.

The chain carries TRBV18 and TRBJ1-5; a possible D gene is TRBD1 (6 bases). The CDR3 covers 14 residues. Germline-derived CDR1 and CDR2 are KGHSH and LQKENI. V gave up 5 bases and J gave up 11 bases, with 19 bases separating them. Written as DNA, the CDR3 is TGTGCCAGCTCATCGGGACACGGCGAGCTTGCCCAGCATTTT. Amino acids: CASSSGHGELAQHF.

This clone showed up just once. The J gene is TRBJ2-1, the V gene TRBV11-2; TRBD2 agrees at 8 bases. J lost 9 bases, V lost 10 bases, and 11 bases had no gene match. Germline-derived CDR1 and CDR2 are SGHAT and FQNNGV. CDR3 length equals 13 residues. The CDR3 reads CANRAKSGGEQFF. In nucleotides, the CDR3 is TGTGCCAACCGGGCCAAAAGCGGGGGTGAGCAGTTCTTC.

With regard to this clone: This same CDR3 is encoded by further DNA sequences in the sample. V and J are TRBV6-1 and TRBJ1-5, with a weak D call TRBD1 (5 bases). In germline, CDR1 is MNHNS, CDR2 SASEGT. V lost 1 base, J lost 6 bases, and 10 bases lay in between. The CDR3 runs 14 residues. The CDR3 DNA is TGTGCCAGCAGTGAAGGAACGGGGGGTCAGCCCCAGCATTTT. This gives the protein CASSEGTGGQPQHF.

The chain combines TRBV7-2 with TRBJ1-1, with TRBD1 matching over 7 bases. Germline assignment: CDR1 SGHTA and CDR2 FQGNSA. After removal of 5 bases from V and 6 bases from J, the junction contained 6 bases not matched to a gene. The CDR3 is made up of 13 amino acids. Here the CDR3 DNA reads TGTGCCAGCAGCATACAACAGGGGCCTGAAGCTTTCTTT. Its translation: CASSIQQGPEAFF. The whole variable domain, remainder taken from reference TRBV7-2 and TRBJ1-1, is GAGVSQSPSNKVTEKGKDVELRCDPISGHTALYWYRQSLGQGLEFLIYFQGNSAPDKSGLPSDRFSAERTGGSVSTLTIQRTQQEDSAVYLCASSIQQGPEAFFGQGTRLTVV.

This sequence joins TRBV6-2 or TRBV6-3 and TRBJ1-5, with 8 bases identical to TRBD1. This CDR3 has 17 residues. V was pared by 2 bases and J by 1 base, with 7 bases of the junction left unmatched. Germline lookup yields CDR1 MNHEY and CDR2 SVGEGT. In DNA, the CDR3 is TGTGCCAGCAGTTACCAGGGGGCAAGAGGGAGCAATCAGCCCCAGCATTTT. Its protein product is CASSYQGARGSNQPQHF.

The V gene is TRBV7-2, the J gene TRBJ2-1; D unresolved. V was trimmed by 0 bases and J by 6 bases, leaving 9 bases between them. The CDR3 runs to 14 residues. Germline CDR1 SGHTA, CDR2 FQGNSA. CDR3 loop: CASSLARTANEQFF. DNA of the CDR3: TGTGCCAGCAGCTTAGCGCGGACGGCCAATGAGCAGTTCTTC.

The chain uses TRBV30 and TRBJ2-3; 9 bases align to TRBD2. The germline V gene has CDR1 GTSNPN and CDR2 SVGIG (reference sequence). V trimming: 0 bases; J trimming: 6 bases; junction bases outside the gene matches: 16. The CDR3 totals 18 residues. CDR3 loop: CAWSVISAAGGQFDTQYF. CDR3 nucleotide sequence: TGTGCCTGGAGTGTTATTAGTGCTGCGGGGGGGCAGTTCGATACGCAGTATTTT.

The V gene is TRBV12-5, the J gene TRBJ2-1; D tentatively fits TRBD1 or TRBD2 (5 bases each). The CDR3 is 13 amino acids. Trimming cost V 1 base and J 7 bases, with 8 bases left between them. CDR1 is LGHNT, CDR2 FRNRAP, per germline. The CDR3 loop is CASGLGGTNEQFF. The CDR3 DNA follows: TGTGCTAGTGGTTTGGGGGGGACGAATGAGCAGTTCTTC.

V usage is TRBV12-3 or TRBV12-4 and J usage is TRBJ2-1; D ambiguous. Trimming stripped 1 base from V and 10 bases from J, with 8 bases between. The CDR3 totals 12 residues. The CDR3 loop reads CASSLEWGEQFF. CDR3 coding DNA: TGTGCCAGCAGTTTAGAGTGGGGAGAGCAGTTCTTC.

The chain combines TRBV30 with TRBJ2-1; perhaps D is TRBD1 or TRBD2 (5 bases each). V was clipped by 0 bases and J by 8 bases, with 17 bases between them. This CDR3 region has 15 residues. The V gene's germline CDR1 is GTSNPN and CDR2 SVGIG (reference sequence). The CDR3: CAWSVGETGSDEQFF. CDR3 nucleotide sequence: TGTGCCTGGAGTGTCGGGGAAACAGGTAGCGATGAGCAGTTCTTC.

V gene TRBV7-3 combines with J gene TRBJ2-5, with D possibly called TRBD1 or TRBD2 (6 bases each). Trimming left V 5 bases short and J 0 bases short, with 13 bases between. The germline gives CDR1 SGHTA, CDR2 FQGTGA. This CDR3 is built from 15 residues. The CDR3 region is CASSPGGRNQETQYF. Here the CDR3 DNA reads TGTGCCAGCAGCCCCGGGGGCCGAAACCAAGAGACCCAGTACTTC.

V and J are TRBV6-5 and TRBJ2-1, with no clear D. V shed 7 bases and J shed 10 bases, with 14 bases lying between them. CDR1 and CDR2 (germline): MNHEY, SVGAGI. The CDR3 covers 12 residues. As DNA, the CDR3 is TGTGCCAGCATTGACTCCTACTGGGAGCAGTTCTTC. Encoded protein: CASIDSYWEQFF.

This chain joins TRBV6-2 or TRBV6-3 and TRBJ1-5; TRBD1 matches 7 bases. The CDR3 has 16 residues. Losses at the gene ends were 5 bases for V and 7 bases for J; bases not matched to a gene: 14. CDR1 and CDR2 from the germline V gene are MNHEY and SVGEGT. CDR3 in amino acids: CASSAPLGAGGQPQHF. The CDR3 nucleotides are TGTGCCAGCAGTGCTCCCCTTGGCGCAGGGGGACAGCCCCAGCATTTT.

The chain has TRBV2 and TRBJ1-5; 7 nucleotides align to TRBD1. The CDR3 totals 14 residues. Germline values: CDR1 SNHLY, CDR2 FYNNEI. J was trimmed by 5 bases and V by 6 bases; bases with no gene match: 7. CDR3 bases: TGTGCCAGCAGAGACAGGGTGGACCATCAGCCCCAGCATTTT. Translation gives CASRDRVDHQPQHF.

This chain connects TRBV10-3 to TRBJ2-1, with D possibly being TRBD2 (7 bases). The germline V gene has CDR1 ENHRY and CDR2 SYGVKD. The CDR3 totals 14 residues. V was clipped by 0 bases and J by 8 bases, with 11 bases between them. CDR3 DNA: TGTGCCATCAGTGAGTCTAGGGGGGGCCATGAGCAGTTCTTC. Its translation is CAISESRGGHEQFF.